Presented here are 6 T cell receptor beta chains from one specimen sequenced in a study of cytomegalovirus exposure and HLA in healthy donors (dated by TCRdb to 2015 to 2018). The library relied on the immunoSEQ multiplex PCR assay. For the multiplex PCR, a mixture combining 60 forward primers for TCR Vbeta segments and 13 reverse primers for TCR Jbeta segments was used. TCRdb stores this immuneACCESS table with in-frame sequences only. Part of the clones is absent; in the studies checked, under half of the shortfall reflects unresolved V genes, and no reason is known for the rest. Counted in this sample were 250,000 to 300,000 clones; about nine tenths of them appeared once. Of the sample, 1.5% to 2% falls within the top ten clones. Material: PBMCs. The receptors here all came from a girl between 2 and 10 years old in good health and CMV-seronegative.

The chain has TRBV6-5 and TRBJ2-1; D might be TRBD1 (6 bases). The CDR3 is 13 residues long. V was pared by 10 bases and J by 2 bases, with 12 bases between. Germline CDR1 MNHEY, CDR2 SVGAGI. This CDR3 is CAKTDRTYNEQFF. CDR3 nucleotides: TGTGCCAAGACCGACAGGACCTACAATGAGCAGTTCTTC.

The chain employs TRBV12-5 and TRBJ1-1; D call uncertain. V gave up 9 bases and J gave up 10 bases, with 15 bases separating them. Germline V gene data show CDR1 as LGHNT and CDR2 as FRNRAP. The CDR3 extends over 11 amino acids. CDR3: CASDDRERAFF. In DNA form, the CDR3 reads TGTGCTAGCGATGACCGGGAGCGAGCTTTCTTT.

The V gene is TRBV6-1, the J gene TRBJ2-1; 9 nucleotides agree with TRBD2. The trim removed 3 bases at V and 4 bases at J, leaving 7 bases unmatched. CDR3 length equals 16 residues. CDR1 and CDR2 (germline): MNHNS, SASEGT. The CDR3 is CASSEFSGSLYNEQFF. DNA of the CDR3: TGTGCCAGCAGTGAGTTTAGCGGGAGCCTATACAATGAGCAGTTCTTC.

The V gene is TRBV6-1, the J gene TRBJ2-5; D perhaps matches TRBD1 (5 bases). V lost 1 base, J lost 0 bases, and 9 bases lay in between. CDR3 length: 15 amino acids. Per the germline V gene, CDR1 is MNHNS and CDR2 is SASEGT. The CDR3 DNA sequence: TGTGCCAGCAGTGAAGGACAGAAGAACCAAGAGACCCAGTACTTC. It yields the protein CASSEGQKNQETQYF.

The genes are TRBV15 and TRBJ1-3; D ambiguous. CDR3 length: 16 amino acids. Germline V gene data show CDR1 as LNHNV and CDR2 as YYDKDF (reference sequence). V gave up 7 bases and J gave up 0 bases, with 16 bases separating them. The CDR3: CATTSRGQNSGNTIYF. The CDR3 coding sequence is TGTGCCACCACGAGCCGCGGGCAGAACTCTGGAAACACCATATATTTT.

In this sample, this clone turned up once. Here the CDR3 reads CASSLGASGVQETQYF. CDR3 in DNA: TGTGCCAGCAGCTTAGGAGCTAGCGGGGTCCAAGAGACCCAGTACTTC. J is TRBJ2-5 and V is TRBV13; 9 bases align to TRBD2. The CDR3 has 16 residues. From germline, CDR1 is PRHDT and CDR2 FYEKMQ (reference sequence). V shed 0 bases and J 1 base; nucleotides not matched to a gene: 3.